The clone carrying this T cell receptor beta chain was seen once. Study processing details: Reference gene primer amplification in the assay estimated nucleated cell counts. The table came from immunoSEQ multiplex PCR; TCRdb's copy has only in-frame clones and leaves some out. V and J calls and clone size follow that table, whereas D and trimming were derived from the DNA. The sample holds just under 80,000 clones, more than 80% seen once. These data belong to a study of blood T cell repertoires in COVID-19. Study-wide context: Acute and convalescent COVID-19 samples came from the United States, Italy and Spain. Sources were T cells, B-cell-depleted T cells, or PBMCs; the material itself was cDNA or gDNA.

Germline V lookup: CDR1 LNHDA, CDR2 SQIVND (reference sequence). The CDR3 consists of 14 residues. V lost 6 bases, J lost 6 bases, and 5 bases stayed unmatched. The chain has TRBV19 and TRBJ2-3, with 11 bases aligning to TRBD2. Material: peripheral blood. The clonotype originates from a human donor in a cohort sampled during active COVID-19. The CDR3 loop is CASRLSGGADTQYF. The CDR3 DNA is TGTGCCAGTAGGCTTAGCGGGGGGGCGGATACGCAGTATTTT.